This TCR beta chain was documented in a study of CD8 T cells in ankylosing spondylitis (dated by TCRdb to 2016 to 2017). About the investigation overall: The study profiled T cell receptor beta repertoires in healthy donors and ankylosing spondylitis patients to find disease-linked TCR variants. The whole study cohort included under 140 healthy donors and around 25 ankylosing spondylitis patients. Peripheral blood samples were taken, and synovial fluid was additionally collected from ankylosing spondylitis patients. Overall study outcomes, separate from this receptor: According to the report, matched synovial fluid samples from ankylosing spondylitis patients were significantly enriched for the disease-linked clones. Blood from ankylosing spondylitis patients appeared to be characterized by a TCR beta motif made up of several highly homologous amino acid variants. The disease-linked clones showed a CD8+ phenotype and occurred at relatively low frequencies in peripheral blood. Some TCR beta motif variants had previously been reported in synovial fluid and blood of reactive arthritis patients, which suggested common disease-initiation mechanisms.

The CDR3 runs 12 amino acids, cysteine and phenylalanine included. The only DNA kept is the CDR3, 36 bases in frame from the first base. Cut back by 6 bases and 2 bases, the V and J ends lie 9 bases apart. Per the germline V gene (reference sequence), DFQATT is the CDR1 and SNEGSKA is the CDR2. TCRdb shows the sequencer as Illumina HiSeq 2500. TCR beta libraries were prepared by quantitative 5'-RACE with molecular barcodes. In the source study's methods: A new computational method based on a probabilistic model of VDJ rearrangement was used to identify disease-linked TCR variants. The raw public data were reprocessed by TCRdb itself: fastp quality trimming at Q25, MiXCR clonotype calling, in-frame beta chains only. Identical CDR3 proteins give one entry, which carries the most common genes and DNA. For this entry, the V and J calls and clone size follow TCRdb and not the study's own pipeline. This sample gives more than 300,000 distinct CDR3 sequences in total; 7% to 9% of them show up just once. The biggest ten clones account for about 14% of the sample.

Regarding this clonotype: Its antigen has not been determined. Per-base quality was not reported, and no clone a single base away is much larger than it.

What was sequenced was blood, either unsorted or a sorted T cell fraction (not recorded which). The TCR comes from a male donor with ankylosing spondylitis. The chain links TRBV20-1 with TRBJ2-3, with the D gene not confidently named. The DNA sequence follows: TGCAGTGCGCCGTACTCCACAGATACGCAGTATTTT. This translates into CSAPYSTDTQYF.